This record covers a single TCR beta chain. This entry comes from a study of OX40 agonist ivuxolimab in advanced cancers. Per germline, CDR1 SGHRS and CDR2 YFSETQ. The V end lost 5 bases, the J end lost 2 bases, and 11 bases lay between the germline ends. This CDR3 comprises 14 residues. Using immunoSEQ multiplex PCR, the repertoire was profiled, and TCRdb retains in-frame clones only, with some absent. The table has about 94,000 clones, under 95% seen once. This specimen consisted of CD4+ or CD8+ T cells sorted from blood, obtained in a trial of the OX40 agonist ivuxolimab. The clonotype comes from an adult with an advanced solid tumor such as melanoma, head and neck, liver or kidney cancer. The genes are TRBV5-1 and TRBJ2-1; tentative D call: TRBD1 (6 bases). CDR3 sequence (DNA): TGCGCCAGCAGTGTGACAGGAACCTACAATGAGCAGTTCTTC. Amino acids: CASSVTGTYNEQFF.